Below, 10 T cell receptor beta chains from the same sample are listed, as sequenced in a study of T cell repertoires in cytomegalovirus infection. One entry per CDR3 protein, called by TCRdb with MiXCR from the reads. The data show 560,000 or so distinct CDR3 sequences, 16% seen once. Sequenced: CD8+ T cells from PBMCs. Source of these receptors: a human donor in good health (CMV status not recorded). Some clones in this sample may be carry-over from other donors' samples.

Many counts were recorded for this clonotype. V gene TRBV7-9 combines with J gene TRBJ2-3, with a tentative D call TRBD2 (5 bases). Trimming pared 5 bases from V and 0 bases from J, leaving 12 bases between. The CDR3 is made up of 15 amino acids. Germline V gene lookup returns CDR1 SEHNR and CDR2 FQNEAQ (reference sequence). Here the CDR3 reads CASSHGSFSTDTQYF. DNA of the CDR3: TGTGCCAGCAGCCATGGGAGCTTTAGCACAGATACGCAGTATTTT. The variable domain in full, with the rest retrieved from reference TRBV7-9 and TRBJ2-3, is DTGVSQNPRHKITKRGQNVTFRCDPISEHNRLYWYRQTLGQGPEFLTYFQNEAQLEKSRLLSDRFSAERPKGSFSTLEIQRTEQGDSAMYLCASSHGSFSTDTQYFGPGTRLTVL.

This clonotype was picked up a small number of times. The V gene is TRBV4-2, the J gene TRBJ2-3; 14 nucleotides line up with TRBD2. J lost 6 bases, V lost 1 base, and 12 bases had no gene match. The CDR3 runs 19 residues. Germline V gives CDR1 LGHNA, CDR2 YNFKEQ. This CDR3 reads CASSQVPRRLAGGPDTQYF. The CDR3 coding sequence is TGTGCCAGCAGCCAAGTGCCCCGACGACTAGCGGGAGGGCCGGATACGCAGTATTTT.

The V and J genes are TRBV5-5 and TRBJ1-1, with D perhaps TRBD1 (5 bases). This CDR3 contains 14 residues. Germline V gene lookup returns CDR1 SGHKS and CDR2 YYEKEE (reference sequence). V dropped 0 bases and J dropped 7 bases, with 13 bases sitting between them. The CDR3 here is CASSLESGMGEAFF. In DNA, the CDR3 is TGTGCCAGCAGCTTGGAGTCAGGGATGGGTGAAGCTTTCTTT.

As regards this clonotype: Its ends do not fully match the called genes, so a read error is possible. The chain links TRBV12-3 or TRBV12-4 to TRBJ2-1, with D possibly TRBD2 on 6 matching bases. The CDR3 length is 16 residues. DNA for the CDR3: TGTTCCAGCACCCACAGTGCTGGAGGGCGGTACAATGAGCAGTTCTTC. It is translated as CSSTHSAGGRYNEQFF.

This clonotype was counted ten times or more. V is TRBV10-3 and J is TRBJ1-1, with D maybe TRBD1 (5 bases). Germline CDR1 is ENHRY and CDR2 is SYGVKD. This CDR3 is 17 amino acids long. V was shortened by 3 bases and J by 1 base, with 18 bases between the two germline ends. CDR3 bases: TGTGCCATCAGTGAAAAGTCGAGGGACGGCCCGAACACTGAAGCTTTCTTT. It specifies CAISEKSRDGPNTEAFF.

A word on this clonotype: A much more abundant neighbour one base away suggests this may be a read error. The CDR3 ends on some other residue instead of the conserved phenylalanine or tryptophan, so this is likely a read error. The gene calls are TRBV28 and TRBJ2-5; D call uncertain. CDR3 length equals 15 residues. Trimming removed 6 bases from V and 0 bases from J, with 14 bases in between. Germline CDR1 and CDR2: MDHEN and SYDVKM. The CDR3 nucleotides read TGTGCCAGCAGCCCCGATTACACCAACCAAGAGACCCAGTACTTA. It translates to CASSPDYTNQETQYL.

This clonotype came up a few times. This rearrangement joins TRBV7-8 to TRBJ1-2; 7 bases align to TRBD1. Germline CDR1 is SGHVS and CDR2 is FQNEAQ. This CDR3 is built from 15 residues. With 5 bases clipped from V and 4 bases from J, the junction kept 10 bases outside the gene matches. In nucleotides, the CDR3 is TGTGCCAGCAGCCAGACAAGGGGGCGAGGCTATGGCTACACCTTC. Amino acids: CASSQTRGRGYGYTF.

This clonotype was counted between two and nine times. The rearrangement joins TRBV28 to TRBJ1-4; 9 bases align to TRBD1. Germline CDR1 MDHEN, CDR2 SYDVKM. The CDR3 contains 15 residues. J was trimmed by 7 bases and V by 5 bases; bases with no gene match: 8. The CDR3 spells CASSPPGQGGEKLFF. CDR3 nucleotides: TGTGCCAGCAGTCCACCGGGACAGGGAGGTGAAAAACTGTTTTTT.

The chain links TRBV5-1 to TRBJ1-1; TRBD1 agrees at 9 bases. The CDR3 has 16 amino acids. Germline CDR1 is SGHRS and CDR2 is YFSETQ. Germline trimming cut 1 base from V and 1 base from J; bases unmatched to any gene: 5. CDR3 bases: TGCGCCAGCAGCTTGAAACAGGGGGCTGCGAACACTGAAGCTTTCTTT. Amino acid sequence: CASSLKQGAANTEAFF.

This clonotype has ten or more counts. This sequence joins TRBV20-1 and TRBJ1-5, with unresolved D. The CDR3 runs to 16 residues. Germline V gene data show CDR1 as DFQATT and CDR2 as SNEGSKA (reference sequence). V lost 0 bases to trimming and J lost 5 bases, with 17 bases between them. CDR3 in DNA: TGCAGTGCTAGAGATTTGAGGAGGGCTCAAGATCAGCCCCAGCATTTT. This encodes CSARDLRRAQDQPQHF.